The 21 T cell receptor beta chains below were found in one sample sequenced in a study of blood T cell repertoires in COVID-19. Method: immunoSEQ multiplex PCR; TCRdb's copy keeps in-frame clones and lacks some. The sample records 280,000 or so clones, around 92% being singletons. Sample: PBMCs or T cells enriched from blood (not recorded which). These receptors were obtained from a woman aged 50 to 65 who had been exposed to COVID-19.

The chain couples TRBV7-2 to TRBJ2-7, with TRBD2 matching over 10 bases. CDR3 length equals 14 residues. V lost 6 bases to trimming and J lost 1 base; unmatched junction nucleotides: 3. CDR1 SGHTA and CDR2 FQGNSA come from the germline V gene. This chain's CDR3 is CASRRLAGSYEQYF. The CDR3, as DNA: TGTGCCAGCAGAAGACTAGCGGGTTCCTACGAGCAGTACTTC. Variable domain in full (rest from reference TRBV7-2 and TRBJ2-7): GAGVSQSPSNKVTEKGKDVELRCDPISGHTALYWYRQSLGQGLEFLIYFQGNSAPDKSGLPSDRFSAERTGGSVSTLTIQRTQQEDSAVYLCASRRLAGSYEQYFGPGTRLTVT.

The chain couples TRBV19 to TRBJ2-2; TRBD1 agrees at 9 bases. Germline V gene lookup returns CDR1 LNHDA and CDR2 SQIVND (reference sequence). Trimming removed 0 bases from V and 3 bases from J; junction bases left unmatched: 14. This CDR3 has 20 residues. In DNA form, the CDR3 reads TGTGCCAGTAGTATAGATCTCAGGGACAGGGCCCTCCCGGACACCGGGGAGCTGTTTTTT. Protein: CASSIDLRDRALPDTGELFF.

V gene TRBV6-5 combines with J gene TRBJ1-5, with 8 bases fitting TRBD1. After removal of 6 bases from V and 6 bases from J, the junction contained 4 bases not matched to a gene. This CDR3 comprises 13 residues. The germline CDR1 and CDR2 sequences are MNHEY and SVGAGI. Here the CDR3 reads CASRNRGGQPQHF. DNA for the CDR3: TGTGCCAGCAGAAACAGGGGGGGTCAGCCCCAGCATTTT.

This chain links TRBV7-2 with TRBJ1-2; possibly TRBD1 for D (5 bases). Germline loops: CDR1 SGHTA, CDR2 FQGNSA. The V end was cut by 3 bases, the J end by 4 bases, with 9 bases between. This CDR3 has 13 residues. CDR3 bases: TGTGCCAGCAGCTTGACAGACTCCTATGGCTACACCTTC. Residues: CASSLTDSYGYTF.

This clone was picked up one time. CDR3 sequence: CAISESVLGAEQYF. In nucleotides, the CDR3 is TGTGCCATCAGTGAGTCGGTATTAGGGGCCGAGCAGTACTTC. V usage is TRBV10-3 and J usage is TRBJ2-7; the D gene is possibly TRBD1 (5 bases). From germline, CDR1 is ENHRY and CDR2 SYGVKD. The CDR3 totals 14 residues. The V and J ends lost 0 bases and 6 bases respectively, with 12 bases between them.

The chain employs TRBV14 and TRBJ2-1; D remains unclear. This CDR3 spans 12 amino acids. Germline lookup yields CDR1 SGHDN and CDR2 FVKESK. The V and J ends lost 4 bases and 9 bases respectively, with 10 bases between them. The CDR3 protein is CASSPSRVEQFF. The CDR3 DNA reads TGTGCCAGCAGCCCTTCTCGAGTTGAGCAGTTCTTC.

The chain links TRBV5-6 to TRBJ1-1; 8 positions agree with TRBD1. Per the germline V gene, CDR1 is SGHDT and CDR2 is YYEEEE. V was clipped by 0 bases and J by 5 bases; unmatched bases: 6. The CDR3 has 15 amino acids. The CDR3 loop reads CASSLAVRGRTEAFF. The CDR3 DNA follows: TGTGCCAGCAGCTTGGCCGTCAGGGGGCGGACTGAAGCTTTCTTT.

The chain carries TRBV27 and TRBJ1-5; D is undetermined. This CDR3 comprises 13 residues. Trimming took 4 bases from V and 6 from J, leaving 10 bases between them. The germline gives CDR1 MNHEY, CDR2 SMNVEV (reference sequence). The CDR3 DNA sequence: TGTGCCAGCAGTTCAAATGTTGTTCAGCCCCAGCATTTT. Translation gives CASSSNVVQPQHF.

The chain uses TRBV28 and TRBJ2-3; 14 bases fit TRBD2. This CDR3 has 16 amino acids. The ends lost 6 bases at V and 2 bases at J; junction bases unmatched: 4. The germline V gene has CDR1 MDHEN and CDR2 SYDVKM. The chain's CDR3 is CASRSTSGGVTDTQYF. DNA of the CDR3: TGTGCCAGCAGATCGACTAGCGGGGGGGTCACAGATACGCAGTATTTT.

The chain is built from TRBV19 and TRBJ2-1; the match to TRBD2 covers 13 bases. There are 19 residues in the CDR3. Per the germline V gene, CDR1 is LNHDA and CDR2 is SQIVND (reference sequence). The junction had 13 bases not matched to a gene; V was cut back by 3 bases and J by 5 bases. CDR3 sequence reads: CASSISGLAGYDSDNEQFF. The CDR3 DNA sequence: TGTGCCAGTAGTATCTCGGGACTAGCGGGGTACGATTCGGACAATGAGCAGTTCTTC.

The chain combines TRBV6-6 with TRBJ2-3; 14 positions agree with TRBD2. With V trimmed by 5 bases and J by 1 base, 8 bases remained unmatched. Germline V gene lookup returns CDR1 MNHNY and CDR2 SVGAGI (reference sequence). The CDR3 runs 18 residues. The CDR3 spells CASSPRLAGGLRTDTQYF. The CDR3 nucleotides are TGTGCCAGCAGTCCCCGACTAGCGGGGGGGCTTCGCACAGATACGCAGTATTTT.

This clone was seen only once. In DNA, the CDR3 is TGTGCCAGCAGTCCCTTGGGACAGACGAACACCGGGGAGCTGTTTTTT. The encoded protein is CASSPLGQTNTGELFF. V and J are TRBV27 and TRBJ2-2; TRBD1 matches 7 bases. CDR3 length: 16 residues. Germline loops: CDR1 MNHEY, CDR2 SMNVEV (reference sequence). J was trimmed by 0 bases and V by 5 bases; bases with no gene match: 6.

The V gene is TRBV5-1, the J gene TRBJ1-1, with 11 bases aligning to TRBD1. The germline V gene encodes CDR1 SGHRS and CDR2 YFSETQ. CDR3 length: 15 amino acids. V lost 2 bases, J lost 5 bases, and 5 bases stayed unmatched. In DNA form, the CDR3 reads TGCGCCAGCAGCTTTGGACAGGGGGCGGTTACTGAAGCTTTCTTT. Residues: CASSFGQGAVTEAFF.

This chain connects TRBV7-9 to TRBJ2-5, with TRBD2 matching 7 bases. Germline CDR1 SEHNR, CDR2 FQNEAQ (reference sequence). V lost 4 bases to trimming and J lost 5 bases; unmatched junction nucleotides: 7. The CDR3 runs 14 residues. CDR3 nucleotide sequence: TGTGCCAGCAGCTCCATGGGAGGGTTTGAGACCCAGTACTTC. Translation: CASSSMGGFETQYF.

This clone was observed a few times. The V gene is TRBV28, the J gene TRBJ1-5, with unresolved D. Germline values: CDR1 MDHEN, CDR2 SYDVKM. This CDR3 has 13 amino acids. V shed 8 bases and J shed 4 bases, with 12 bases lying between them. The CDR3 loop reads CASGGRLNQPQHF. CDR3 nucleotides: TGTGCCAGCGGAGGACGGTTAAATCAGCCCCAGCATTTT. The full variable domain, with the rest looked up from reference TRBV28 and TRBJ1-5, is DVKVTQSSRYLVKRTGEKVFLECVQDMDHENMFWYRQDPGLGLRLIYFSYDVKMKEKGDIPEGYSVSREKKERFSLILESASTNQTSMYLCASGGRLNQPQHFGDGTRLSIL.

J is TRBJ2-7 and V is TRBV30; 7 bases line up with TRBD1. Germline CDR1 GTSNPN, CDR2 SVGIG (reference sequence). With V trimmed by 5 bases and J by 5 bases, 3 bases remained unmatched. The CDR3 is made up of 11 amino acids. CDR3 in DNA: TGTGCCTGGGAGACAGGGAACGAGCAGTACTTC. It codes for CAWETGNEQYF.

The genes are TRBV5-8 and TRBJ1-1, with 8 bases fitting TRBD1. The junction had 6 bases not matched to a gene; V was cut back by 6 bases and J by 5 bases. From germline, CDR1 is SGHTS and CDR2 YDEGEE. The CDR3 length is 13 residues. Here the CDR3 DNA reads TGTGCCAGCATCAGGGGGCGGGGTACTGAAGCTTTCTTT. Its translation is CASIRGRGTEAFF.

The genes are TRBV11-3 and TRBJ2-2, with D possibly matching TRBD1 (5 bases). The CDR3 covers 13 residues. The V gene lost 2 bases and the J gene lost 6 bases, with 7 bases spanning the gap. Germline V gene lookup returns CDR1 SGHNT and CDR2 YENEEA. As DNA, the CDR3 is TGTGCCAGCAGCTTATTAGGGGCCGGGGAGCTGTTTTTT. Protein product: CASSLLGAGELFF.

J is TRBJ1-1 and V is TRBV28; maybe TRBD1 (5 bases). The germline V gene has CDR1 MDHEN and CDR2 SYDVKM. V lost 2 bases, J lost 1 base, and 11 bases lay in between. There are 15 residues in the CDR3. The CDR3 nucleotides are TGTGCCAGCAGTTTAGGGGCGGTAAAGAACACTGAAGCTTTCTTT. It codes for CASSLGAVKNTEAFF.

This rearrangement joins TRBV28 to TRBJ2-2; 9 positions agree with TRBD1. The length of the CDR3 is 14 residues. Germline CDR1 is MDHEN and CDR2 is SYDVKM. The J segment lost 4 bases and the V segment lost 8 bases, leaving 5 bases of the junction unmatched. The CDR3 nucleotides read TGTGCCAGCGAAACAGGGGGCGTCACCGGGGAGCTGTTTTTT. Encoded protein: CASETGGVTGELFF.

This chain joins TRBV2 and TRBJ1-1; 9 bases fit TRBD1. The CDR3 has 17 amino acids. V shed 3 bases, J shed 0 bases, and the junction held 8 bases outside the gene matches. CDR1 is SNHLY, CDR2 FYNNEI, per germline. The CDR3: CASSDAGQGIMNTEAFF. The CDR3 DNA reads as TGTGCCAGCAGTGACGCCGGACAGGGGATAATGAACACTGAAGCTTTCTTT. Full variable domain (outside the CDR3, taken from reference TRBV2 and TRBJ1-1): EPEVTQTPSHQVTQMGQEVILRCVPISNHLYFYWYRQILGQKVEFLVSFYNNEISEKSEIFDDQFSVERPDGSNFTLKIRSTKLEDSAMYFCASSDAGQGIMNTEAFFGQGTRLTVV.